This T cell receptor beta chain was retrieved from a study of T cell changes during pregnancy in multiple sclerosis. Germline V gene data show CDR1 as SGHVS and CDR2 as FQNEAQ. The CDR3 extends over 14 amino acids. Trimming cost V 4 bases and J 2 bases, with 11 bases left between them. Assay: immunoSEQ multiplex PCR; the TCRdb copy retains only in-frame clones and omits some. Found here are 90,000 or so clones, more than 90% of them singletons; the top ten hold approximately 1.4%. The sequence derives from a female donor with multiple sclerosis, enrolled in a pregnancy study. The input for sequencing was peripheral blood, taken in the first trimester of pregnancy. V gene TRBV7-8 combines with J gene TRBJ1-2; tentative D call: TRBD1 (6 bases). The CDR3 here is CASSYRDNNYGYTF. Here the CDR3 DNA reads TGTGCCAGCAGCTATAGGGACAACAACTATGGCTACACCTTC.